This T cell receptor beta chain was obtained from a study of blood T cell repertoires in COVID-19. Overall study context: The samples span acute and convalescent COVID-19 from the United States, Italy and Spain. T cells, B-cell-depleted T cells, or PBMCs supplied cDNA or gDNA.

From germline, CDR1 is SGHTS and CDR2 YDEGEE. J was trimmed by 0 bases and V by 7 bases; bases with no gene match: 6. The CDR3 is 15 residues long. Authors' methods: Amplification of reference gene primers provided the estimated nucleated cell counts. This table comes from immunoSEQ multiplex PCR, and its TCRdb copy is limited to in-frame clones, with some not included. V and J calls and clone size are given by that table; D and trimming were obtained from the DNA. The sample holds 88,000 or so clones, around 80% seen once. This clone has just a few counts. Source material: peripheral blood. This chain links TRBV5-8 with TRBJ1-2; 10 nucleotides align to TRBD1. The receptor comes from an older man with acute or convalescent COVID-19. The CDR3 here is CASFRDRGANYGYTF. The CDR3, as DNA: TGTGCCAGCTTCCGGGACAGGGGAGCTAACTATGGCTACACCTTC.